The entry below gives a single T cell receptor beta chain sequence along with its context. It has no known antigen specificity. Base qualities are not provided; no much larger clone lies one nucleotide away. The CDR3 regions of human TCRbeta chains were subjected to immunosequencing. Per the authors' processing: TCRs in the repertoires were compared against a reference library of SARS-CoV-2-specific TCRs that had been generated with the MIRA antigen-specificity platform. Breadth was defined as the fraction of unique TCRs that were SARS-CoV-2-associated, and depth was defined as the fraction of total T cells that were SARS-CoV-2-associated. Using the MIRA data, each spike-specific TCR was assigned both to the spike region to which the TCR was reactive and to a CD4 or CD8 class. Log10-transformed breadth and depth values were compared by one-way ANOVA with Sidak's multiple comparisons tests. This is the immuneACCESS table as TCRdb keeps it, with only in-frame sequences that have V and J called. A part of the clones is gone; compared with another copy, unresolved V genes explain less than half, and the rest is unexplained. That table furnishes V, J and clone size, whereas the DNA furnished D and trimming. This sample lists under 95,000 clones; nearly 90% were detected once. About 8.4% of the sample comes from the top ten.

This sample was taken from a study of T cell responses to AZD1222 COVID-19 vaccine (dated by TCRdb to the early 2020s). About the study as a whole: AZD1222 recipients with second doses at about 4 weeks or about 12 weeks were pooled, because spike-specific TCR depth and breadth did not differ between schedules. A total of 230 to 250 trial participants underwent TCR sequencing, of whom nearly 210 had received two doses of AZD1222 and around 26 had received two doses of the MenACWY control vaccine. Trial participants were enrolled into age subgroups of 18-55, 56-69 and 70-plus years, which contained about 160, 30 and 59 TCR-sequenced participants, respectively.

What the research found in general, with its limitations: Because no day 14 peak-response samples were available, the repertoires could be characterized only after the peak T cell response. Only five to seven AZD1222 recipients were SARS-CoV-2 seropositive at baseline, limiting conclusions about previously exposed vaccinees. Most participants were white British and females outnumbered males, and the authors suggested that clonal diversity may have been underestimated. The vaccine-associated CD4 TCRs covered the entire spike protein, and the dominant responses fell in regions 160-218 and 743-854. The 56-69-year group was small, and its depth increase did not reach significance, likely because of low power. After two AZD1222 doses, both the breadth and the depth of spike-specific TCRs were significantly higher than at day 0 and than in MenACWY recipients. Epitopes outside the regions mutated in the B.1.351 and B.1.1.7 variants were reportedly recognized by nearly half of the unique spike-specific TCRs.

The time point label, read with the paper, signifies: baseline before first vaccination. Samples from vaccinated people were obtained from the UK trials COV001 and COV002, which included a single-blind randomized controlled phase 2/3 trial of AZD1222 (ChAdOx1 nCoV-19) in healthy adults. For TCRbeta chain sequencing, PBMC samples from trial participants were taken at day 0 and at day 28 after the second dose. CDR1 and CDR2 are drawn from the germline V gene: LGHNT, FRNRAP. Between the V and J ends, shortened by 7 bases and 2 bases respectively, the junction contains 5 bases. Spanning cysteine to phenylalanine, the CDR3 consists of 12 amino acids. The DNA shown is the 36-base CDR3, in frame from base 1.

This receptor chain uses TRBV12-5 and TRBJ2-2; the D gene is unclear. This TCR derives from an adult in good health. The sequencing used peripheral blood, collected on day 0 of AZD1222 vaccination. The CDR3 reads CASARNTGELFF. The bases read TGTGCTAGTGCCCGTAACACCGGGGAGCTGTTTTTT.